This T cell receptor beta chain was sequenced during a study of T-cell memory formation after mild COVID-19. The CDR3 runs 14 residues. CDR1 SGHDN and CDR2 FVKESK come from the germline V gene. V shed 5 bases and J shed 7 bases, with 15 bases lying between them. TCRdb itself ran the 5' RACE reads through MiXCR, one entry per CDR3 protein. Of about 560,000 distinct CDR3 sequences in the sample, less than 25% were seen once. This clonotype was seen a few times. This receptor was taken from an adult woman who had mild COVID-19 (a few samples of this study predate the infection). Cell type and time point are not known. The sequenced sample consisted of PBMCs or a T cell subset sorted from them (not recorded which). The V gene is TRBV14, the J gene TRBJ2-1; D is ambiguous. The CDR3 sequence: CASSARIERNEQFF. The CDR3 bases are TGTGCCAGCAGCGCAAGGATTGAACGAAATGAGCAGTTCTTC.